The clone carrying this TCR beta chain has only a few counts. The antigen remains undetermined. This sample stems from a study of human T cells and chemical hapten exposure. For the study at large: Subjects had 2% DPC placed on approximately 2 cm by approximately 2 cm of upper inner arm skin for sensitization.

General study results and limits: Among TCRs, those above 1 in 1000 frequency were unaffected by DPC sensitization.

In the original workflow: Sample-level TCR yields exhibited a median of about 96,000, with a range of 23,224 to 690,600. TCRdb called the RACE reads again in MiXCR, with one record for every CDR3 protein. TCRdb's processing, not the study's, gives the V and J calls here. Here the sample spans a few hundred thousand distinct CDR3 sequences, 8.6% being singletons. Noted time point: pre-sensitization, week 0. Indicated treatment: therapeutic diphenylcyclopropenone sensitization with weekly scalp DPC. Germline lookup yields CDR1 MNHEY and CDR2 SMNVEV (reference sequence). The CDR3 extends over 15 amino acids. V shed 3 bases and J shed 2 bases, with 14 bases lying between them.

The source material was whole blood, sampled in connection with sensitization to the hapten diphenylcyclopropenone (DPC). The sequence was obtained from a woman aged 40 to 50 with alopecia areata. Some clones in this sample may be carry-over from other donors' samples. The chain is built from TRBV27 and TRBJ2-7, with a weak D call TRBD1 (5 bases). This CDR3 reads CASSLGLGRAYEQYF. The CDR3 DNA follows: TGTGCCAGCAGTTTGGGGCTGGGCAGGGCCTACGAGCAGTACTTC.